The rows below give T cell receptor beta chains drawn from one sample of a study of long-term antiretroviral therapy in people with HIV. Libraries were prepared by immunoSEQ multiplex PCR; TCRdb keeps only in-frame clonotypes and omits some of them. Here the sample spans under 30,000 clones, around 82% being singletons. Sequencing used unsorted PBMCs, obtained 3 years after starting antiretroviral therapy. These receptors were obtained from a man aged 40-50 years with HIV. The CDR3 runs from the conserved cysteine through the conserved F or W. Each record gives: V gene, clone size, D gene, J gene, CDR3 protein, CDR3 DNA. The D gene is left open where the match is weak. Not all rows give a size; the values are once, few, many and, for expanded clones, a class.

>TRBV7-9|NA|TRBD1|TRBJ2-5
CASSTDRGGQETQYF
TGTGCCAGCAGCACGGACAGGGGAGGGCAAGAGACCCAGTACTTC
>TRBV27|NA|TRBD2|TRBJ2-1
CASSPFPSGPEQFF
TGTGCCAGCAGTCCCTTCCCTAGCGGGCCTGAGCAGTTCTTC
>TRBV27|NA|TRBD1|TRBJ2-1
CASSLWDRDTGEQFF
TGTGCCAGCAGTTTATGGGACAGGGATACGGGTGAGCAGTTCTTC
>TRBV7-2|NA|NA|TRBJ2-1
CASSLIGGNEQFF
TGTGCCAGCAGCCTGATAGGGGGCAATGAGCAGTTCTTC
>TRBV6-1|NA|NA|TRBJ1-4
CASRQGNEKLFF
TGTGCCAGCAGACAGGGTAATGAAAAACTGTTTTTT
>TRBV30|NA|NA|TRBJ1-1
CAWSDPGGSTEAFF
TGTGCCTGGAGTGACCCAGGTGGGAGCACTGAAGCTTTCTTT
>TRBV6-5|NA|NA|TRBJ1-4
CASSRQSTNEKLFF
TGTGCCAGCAGTAGACAGTCAACTAATGAAAAACTGTTTTTT
>TRBV5-7|NA|TRBD1|TRBJ2-3
CASSWYPGQGGGDTQYF
TGTGCCAGCAGCTGGTATCCGGGACAGGGTGGCGGGGATACGCAGTATTTT
>TRBV1|NA|NA|TRBJ2-7
CTSSQDVPRRTYEQYF
TGCACCAGCAGCCAAGATGTCCCTAGGAGGACCTACGAGCAGTACTTC
>TRBV6-1|NA|TRBD1|TRBJ1-5
CASSEPRQGGNQPQHF
TGTGCCAGCAGTGAACCGAGGCAGGGGGGCAATCAGCCCCAGCATTTT
>TRBV6-5|few|NA|TRBJ1-2
CATQLDRNYGYTF
TGTGCCACCCAGTTGGACAGAAACTATGGCTACACCTTC
>TRBV19|NA|TRBD1|TRBJ2-2
CASSADREFTGELFF
TGTGCCAGTAGTGCGGACAGGGAATTCACCGGGGAGCTGTTTTTT
>TRBV19|NA|TRBD1|TRBJ1-1
CASSTLQTGGDTEAFF
TGTGCCAGTAGTACGCTTCAGACAGGGGGGGACACTGAAGCTTTCTTT
>TRBV9|NA|TRBD1|TRBJ2-1
CASSVGTGNNEQFF
TGTGCCAGCAGCGTTGGGACAGGGAACAATGAGCAGTTCTTC
>TRBV5-1|NA|NA|TRBJ1-1
CASSMDGRNTEAFF
TGCGCCAGCAGCATGGACGGTAGGAACACTGAAGCTTTCTTT
>TRBV5-1|few|TRBD1|TRBJ1-2
CASSPGQGADGYTF
TGCGCCAGCAGCCCGGGACAGGGGGCGGATGGCTACACCTTC
>TRBV19|NA|TRBD2|TRBJ2-1
CASSIMAGGNEQFF
TGTGCCAGTAGTATAATGGCGGGGGGCAATGAGCAGTTCTTC
>TRBV6-1|NA|TRBD1|TRBJ2-7
CASSLDRGRYEQYF
TGTGCCAGCAGTTTGGACAGGGGGCGTTACGAGCAGTACTTC
>TRBV5-4|few|TRBD1|TRBJ2-7
CASSKGQGVVEQYF
TGTGCCAGCAGCAAAGGACAGGGAGTCGTCGAGCAGTACTTC
>TRBV4-2|NA|TRBD2|TRBJ2-3
CASSQVLAGGDHTQYF
TGTGCCAGCAGCCAAGTGCTAGCGGGGGGGGATCATACGCAGTATTTT
>TRBV7-9|NA|NA|TRBJ1-1
CASSLLGNTEAFF
TGTGCCAGCAGCTTATTAGGGAACACTGAAGCTTTCTTT
>TRBV5-1|medium-sized|NA|TRBJ2-7
CASSLQGSAYEQYF
TGCGCCAGCAGCTTGCAGGGGTCAGCCTACGAGCAGTACTTC
>TRBV5-8|NA|TRBD2|TRBJ2-1
CASVQGTSSYNEQFF
TGTGCCAGCGTCCAGGGGACTAGCTCCTACAATGAGCAGTTCTTC
>TRBV5-1|NA|TRBD1|TRBJ2-7
CASSSGQGPYEQYF
TGCGCCAGCAGCTCGGGACAGGGTCCCTACGAGCAGTACTTC
>TRBV5-6|NA|NA|TRBJ2-2
CASSWMTGTRGELFF
TGTGCCAGCAGCTGGATGACAGGGACTCGAGGGGAGCTGTTTTTT
>TRBV2|NA|NA|TRBJ1-6
CASRRAQGNSPLHF
TGTGCCAGCAGACGGGCTCAGGGTAATTCACCCCTCCACTTT
>TRBV18|NA|NA|TRBJ1-1
CASSPSEAGNTEAFF
TGTGCCAGCTCACCCTCTGAAGCAGGGAACACTGAAGCTTTCTTT
>TRBV7-9|NA|NA|TRBJ2-5
CASSSSEFQETQYF
TGTGCCAGCAGCTCTAGTGAGTTCCAAGAGACCCAGTACTTC
>TRBV2|NA|NA|TRBJ2-7
CASSRAGMPNYEQYF
TGTGCCAGCAGCAGAGCGGGCATGCCGAACTACGAGCAGTACTTC
>TRBV19|NA|TRBD1|TRBJ2-1
CASRTSTGGYYNEQFF
TGTGCCAGTAGAACAAGCACAGGGGGCTATTACAATGAGCAGTTCTTC
>TRBV15|NA|NA|TRBJ2-1
CATSRELRLNNEQFF
TGTGCCACCAGCAGAGAATTAAGGCTTAACAATGAGCAGTTCTTC
>TRBV7-9|NA|NA|TRBJ2-7
CASSLGVGGRGYSYEQYF
TGTGCCAGCAGCTTAGGGGTTGGGGGGCGCGGGTACTCCTACGAGCAGTACTTC
>TRBV9|NA|NA|TRBJ2-2
CASSVATREPNTGELFF
TGTGCCAGCAGCGTAGCTACCCGGGAGCCAAACACCGGGGAGCTGTTTTTT
>TRBV20-1|NA|NA|TRBJ2-7
CSAVDSHEQYF
TGCAGTGCCGTTGACAGCCACGAGCAGTACTTC
>TRBV15|NA|TRBD1|TRBJ1-1
CATSRVGQMNTEAFF
TGTGCCACCAGCAGAGTGGGACAGATGAACACTGAAGCTTTCTTT
>TRBV30|once|NA|TRBJ1-1
CAWTDQRDTEAFF
TGTGCCTGGACCGACCAGCGGGACACTGAAGCTTTCTTT
>TRBV2|NA|TRBD1|TRBJ1-2
CASISAGGSYGYTF
TGTGCCAGCATCTCGGCAGGGGGCTCCTATGGCTACACCTTC
>TRBV6-6|NA|NA|TRBJ2-1
CASSYSYEGNNEQFF
TGTGCCAGCAGTTACTCGTATGAGGGGAACAATGAGCAGTTCTTC
>TRBV10-2|few|TRBD2|TRBJ2-1
CASSGTSGSGGEQFF
TGCGCCAGCAGTGGAACTAGCGGGAGTGGAGGTGAGCAGTTCTTC
>TRBV5-1|NA|NA|TRBJ1-4
CASSPVQGTNEKLFF
TGCGCCAGCAGCCCGGTCCAGGGTACTAATGAAAAACTGTTTTTT
>TRBV27|NA|NA|TRBJ2-1
CASSLFVGISSYNEQFF
TGTGCCAGCAGTTTATTTGTCGGGATAAGCTCCTACAATGAGCAGTTCTTC
>TRBV27|once|NA|TRBJ1-4
CASSPRSGVNEKLFF
TGTGCCAGCAGTCCCCGATCAGGGGTTAATGAAAAACTGTTTTTT
>TRBV7-8|once|NA|TRBJ2-7
CASSLRALEQYF
TGTGCCAGCAGCTTGAGGGCTCTCGAGCAGTACTTC
>TRBV11-2|NA|TRBD1|TRBJ2-7
CASSLEGTVYYEQYF
TGTGCCAGCAGCTTAGAAGGGACAGTTTACTACGAGCAGTACTTC
>TRBV6-1|NA|NA|TRBJ1-6
CASSEESKPDRF
TGTGCCAGCAGTGAAGAAAGCAAACCGGACCGATTT
>TRBV7-9|NA|TRBD1|TRBJ1-1
CASSPNGTGSTEAFF
TGTGCCAGCAGCCCCAACGGGACAGGGAGCACTGAAGCTTTCTTT
>TRBV7-9|NA|NA|TRBJ2-3
CASSLAQVGGRLVTDTQYF
TGTGCCAGCAGCTTAGCGCAGGTCGGGGGGCGTTTGGTCACAGATACGCAGTATTTT
>TRBV7-9|NA|NA|TRBJ2-7
CASSPGGSYEQYF
TGTGCCAGCAGCCCCGGCGGCTCCTACGAGCAGTACTTC
>TRBV27|NA|NA|TRBJ2-5
CASSYFESGQETQYF
TGTGCCAGCAGTTACTTCGAGAGTGGGCAAGAGACCCAGTACTTC
>TRBV5-4|NA|NA|TRBJ2-1
CASSLGVGISDNEQFF
TGTGCCAGCAGCTTGGGTGTAGGGATTTCTGACAATGAGCAGTTCTTC
>TRBV9|NA|TRBD1|TRBJ2-7
CASSSEPGTGGSPAYEQYF
TGTGCCAGCAGCTCTGAACCCGGGACAGGGGGCTCGCCCGCCTACGAGCAGTACTTC